This T cell receptor beta chain was found in a study of cytotoxic CD8 clonotypes in ibrutinib-treated CLL. CDR3 length equals 12 residues. The V end lost 7 bases, the J end lost 4 bases, and 10 bases lay between the germline ends. Looked up from germline, CDR1 is MNHEY and CDR2 is SVGAGI. The repertoire was sequenced with immunoSEQ multiplex PCR; TCRdb's copy has only in-frame clones and lacks some. The sample has 130,000 to 150,000 clones, around 90% seen once. The chain has TRBV6-5 and TRBJ2-5; TRBD1 might be the D (6 bases). The sample consisted of PBMCs, taken after 12 months of ibrutinib treatment. This TCR derives from a human donor with chronic lymphocytic leukemia. CDR3 nucleotide sequence: TGTGCCAGCAATGCCAGGGGAGAGACCCAGTACTTC. Translated: CASNARGETQYF.